This is a list of T cell receptor beta chains from one sample in a study of T cell changes during pregnancy in multiple sclerosis. Only in-frame clones appear in the TCRdb table, and some are missing; sequencing was by immunoSEQ multiplex PCR. This sample has approximately 27,000 clones, with about 89% found just once. The source material was CD8+ T cells from peripheral blood mononuclear cells, sampled before pregnancy. The receptors come from a female donor with multiple sclerosis, enrolled in a pregnancy study. Each CDR3 is given with its conserved first and last residue. D genes are given only for firm matches. The listing skips clone size in some rows; elsewhere it reads once, few, many or a size class.

>14|TRBV5-1|TRBJ1-1|TRBD1|.
TGCGCCAGCAGCTGGGGGACAGGGAACACTGAAGCTTTCTTT
CASSWGTGNTEAFF
>13|TRBV7-9|TRBJ1-2|.|.
TGTGCCAGCAGCTTGGGAGGGGGCTATGGCTACACCTTC
CASSLGGGYGYTF
>16|TRBV4-1|TRBJ1-4|.|once
TGCGCCAGCAGCCACCGTTGGGGAGGGGAGGATGAAAAACTGTTTTTT
CASSHRWGGEDEKLFF
>14|TRBV27|TRBJ1-2|.|.
TGTGCCAGCAGACAGACAGGAAAGAACTATGGCTACACCTTC
CASRQTGKNYGYTF
>14|TRBV7-9|TRBJ1-1|.|.
TGTGCCAGCAGCTTAAGTGGGAGGGACACTGAAGCTTTCTTT
CASSLSGRDTEAFF
>15|TRBV2|TRBJ2-5|TRBD2|.
TGTGCCAGCAAGGGACTAGCGGGGTCTGGGGAGACCCAGTACTTC
CASKGLAGSGETQYF
>14|TRBV6-1|TRBJ1-2|TRBD1|.
TGTGCCAGCAGTGAATACGGGACAGGCTATGGCTACACCTTC
CASSEYGTGYGYTF
>13|TRBV9|TRBJ2-2|.|.
TGTGCCAGCAGCGTTCGGTACACCGGGGAGCTGTTTTTT
CASSVRYTGELFF
>18|TRBV18|TRBJ1-3|.|once
TGTGCCAGCTCACCGACCAAGGGGCAGCCAGGCTCTGGAAACACCATATATTTT
CASSPTKGQPGSGNTIYF
>15|TRBV6-4|TRBJ2-3|TRBD2|.
TGTGCCAGCAGCTCCACTAGCGGGGGCGCGGATACGCAGTATTTT
CASSSTSGGADTQYF
>19|TRBV4-1|TRBJ2-7|TRBD2|.
TGCGCCAGCAGCCTCCACCCAGGACTAGCGGGGGCCAGCTCCTACGAGCAGTACTTC
CASSLHPGLAGASSYEQYF
>16|TRBV6-5|TRBJ2-1|TRBD2|.
TGTGCCAGCAGTTACGGTTGGGGCGGGGGGGAAAATGAGCAGTTCTTC
CASSYGWGGGENEQFF
>15|TRBV9|TRBJ1-1|.|.
TGTGCCAGCAGCGTAGAAGAGGGAACGAACACTGAAGCTTTCTTT
CASSVEEGTNTEAFF
>12|TRBV7-9|TRBJ1-1|.|.
TGTGCCAGCAGCTGGAGCATTGACGAAGCTTTCTTT
CASSWSIDEAFF
>13|TRBV11-2|TRBJ1-2|.|once
TGTGCCAGCAGGGGGAGTCAAGTCTATGGCTACACCTTC
CASRGSQVYGYTF
>14|TRBV11-2|TRBJ1-1|TRBD1|.
TGTGCCAGCAGCTTTTATCACCGGGACAGTGAAGCTTTCTTT
CASSFYHRDSEAFF
>13|TRBV5-5|TRBJ1-1|.|.
TGTGCCAGCAGCTTTGGCAGAAACACTGAAGCTTTCTTT
CASSFGRNTEAFF
>13|TRBV7-9|TRBJ2-7|TRBD1|.
TGTGCCAGCAGCCTGGGACAGCCCTACGAGCAGTACTTC
CASSLGQPYEQYF
>13|TRBV6-5|TRBJ1-1|.|.
TGTGCCAGCAGTTACTCGAGACAGATTATAGCTTTCTTT
CASSYSRQIIAFF
>17|TRBV5-1|TRBJ2-2|TRBD1|.
TGCGCCAGCAGCTATCGATTGAAGGGGGCGATCACCGGGGAGCTGTTTTTT
CASSYRLKGAITGELFF
>15|TRBV7-2|TRBJ2-1|TRBD2|.
TGTGCCAGCAGCCTGTATAAGCGGGGGCACAATGAGCAGTTCTTC
CASSLYKRGHNEQFF
>15|TRBV4-1|TRBJ1-4|TRBD1|.
TGCGCCAGCAGCCAAGATCAGGGGGCTTATGAAAAACTGTTTTTT
CASSQDQGAYEKLFF
>14|TRBV6-6|TRBJ1-2|.|.
TGTGCCAGCAGTTACGGGGAAGCGGGCTATGGCTACACCTTC
CASSYGEAGYGYTF
>16|TRBV29-1|TRBJ2-2|.|.
TGCAGCGTGTCCCCTTTGGGCAGGGCAAACACCGGGGAGCTGTTTTTT
CSVSPLGRANTGELFF
>16|TRBV5-1|TRBJ2-3|TRBD1|.
TGCGCCAGCAGCTTGTCAACGGAGACAGGGACAGATACGCAGTATTTT
CASSLSTETGTDTQYF